The 2 T cell receptor beta chains below were found in one sample sequenced in a study of T cell responses to AZD1222 COVID-19 vaccine. The assay was immunoSEQ multiplex PCR, and TCRdb's table has in-frame clones only and misses some. The table lists more than 250,000 clones, more than 80% of them singletons. The sample was peripheral blood, taken on day 0 of AZD1222 vaccination. Receptors were obtained from an adult in good health.

The J gene is TRBJ2-1, the V gene TRBV7-3; either TRBD1 or TRBD2 may supply D (7 bases each). The germline V gene encodes CDR1 SGHTA and CDR2 FQGTGA. Trimming took 2 bases from V and 8 from J, leaving 13 bases between them. The CDR3 is made up of 14 amino acids. CDR3 DNA: TGTGCCAGCAGCTTACAGACAGGGAGGGATGAGCAGTTCTTC. Protein: CASSLQTGRDEQFF.

In this sample, this clone turned up a few times. This chain links TRBV29-1 with TRBJ2-7, with 9 bases lining up with TRBD2. Germline-derived CDR1 and CDR2 are SQVTM and ANQGSEA. The ends lost 6 bases at V and 5 bases at J; junction bases unmatched: 8. This CDR3 is 13 amino acids long. CDR3 sequence reads: CSVHIAGADEQYF. The DNA for the CDR3 is TGCAGCGTCCATATAGCGGGAGCGGACGAGCAGTACTTC.